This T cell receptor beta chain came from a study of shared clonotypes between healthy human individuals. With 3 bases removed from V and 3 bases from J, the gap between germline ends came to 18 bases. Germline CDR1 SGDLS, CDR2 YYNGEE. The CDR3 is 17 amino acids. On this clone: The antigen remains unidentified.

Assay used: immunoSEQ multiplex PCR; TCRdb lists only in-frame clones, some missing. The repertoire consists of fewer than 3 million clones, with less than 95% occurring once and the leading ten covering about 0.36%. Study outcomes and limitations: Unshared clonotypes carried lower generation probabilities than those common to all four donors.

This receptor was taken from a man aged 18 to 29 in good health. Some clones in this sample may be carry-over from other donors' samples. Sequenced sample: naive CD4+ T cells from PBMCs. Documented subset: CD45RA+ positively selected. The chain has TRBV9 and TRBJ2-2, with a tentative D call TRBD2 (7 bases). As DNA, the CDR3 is TGTGCCAGCAGCGCCCCGAGGGGGGGTGAGGACACCGGGGAGCTGTTTTTT. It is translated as CASSAPRGGEDTGELFF.